This is a list of T cell receptor beta chains from one sample in a study of T-cell reconstitution after alpha-beta-depleted transplantation in children. MiXCR, applied by TCRdb to the PCR reads, yields one record per CDR3 protein. The sample has around 200,000 distinct CDR3 sequences; about 6.8% are singletons. Sequencing was performed on PBMCs from the stem cell graft donor, taken from the stem cell graft. The receptors shown here come from a human donor who donated a stem cell graft to a child with Wiskott-Aldrich syndrome. The CDR3 runs from the conserved cysteine through the conserved F or W. D genes are given only for firm matches. Clone size is given for some rows only: seen once, a few or many times, or a class if the clone is expanded.

CDR3nt: TGTGCCAGCAGTGGCCTACCGGGACAGGCTACAGAAGACCTCCACTTT
CDR3aa: CASSGLPGQATEDLHF
d_gene: TRBD1
abundance: many
v_gene: TRBV25-1
j_gene: TRBJ1-6

CDR3nt: TGTGCCAGCAGCTCAAGAGGTCCTTTTACCTCTGGGGAGCTGTTTTTT
CDR3aa: CASSSRGPFTSGELFF
d_gene: .
abundance: .
v_gene: TRBV5-4
j_gene: TRBJ2-2

CDR3nt: TGTGCCAGCAGCCCCATCGGATCGACTAGCATCCACAATGAGCAGTTCTTC
CDR3aa: CASSPIGSTSIHNEQFF
d_gene: TRBD2
abundance: many
v_gene: TRBV7-9
j_gene: TRBJ2-1

CDR3nt: TGTGCCAGCAGCTTAGCGGGTAAAGCGCCAAAAGGCGATACGCAGTATTTT
CDR3aa: CASSLAGKAPKGDTQYF
d_gene: .
abundance: many
v_gene: TRBV7-9
j_gene: TRBJ2-3

CDR3nt: TGTGCCAGCAGTTTGGGGGGAGGGGAATTGGGACGTGAGCAGTTCTTC
CDR3aa: CASSLGGGELGREQFF
d_gene: TRBD2
abundance: many
v_gene: TRBV28
j_gene: TRBJ2-1

CDR3nt: TGTGCCAGCAGTGATGACAGGGGCGCTGGGGCCAACGTCCTGACTTTC
CDR3aa: CASSDDRGAGANVLTF
d_gene: TRBD1
abundance: many
v_gene: TRBV25-1
j_gene: TRBJ2-6

CDR3nt: TGCGCCAGCAGCCGTGACGGACAGATTGGCTACACCTTC
CDR3aa: CASSRDGQIGYTF
d_gene: .
abundance: .
v_gene: TRBV5-1
j_gene: TRBJ1-2

CDR3nt: TGCAGCGTTGCTAGGGGGAATGGTGGCTACACCTTC
CDR3aa: CSVARGNGGYTF
d_gene: .
abundance: many
v_gene: TRBV29-1
j_gene: TRBJ1-2

CDR3nt: TGTGCCAGCAGTTACTCCAGAATCAGTGAAGCTTTCTTT
CDR3aa: CASSYSRISEAFF
d_gene: .
abundance: many
v_gene: TRBV6-5
j_gene: TRBJ1-1

CDR3nt: TGTGCCAGCTCCCCTAGGTCTAATGAAAAACTGTTTTTT
CDR3aa: CASSPRSNEKLFF
d_gene: .
abundance: many
v_gene: TRBV12-3/TRBV12-4
j_gene: TRBJ1-4

CDR3nt: TGCGCCAGCAGCTTGGTAGACAGGGGATACGAGCAGTACTTC
CDR3aa: CASSLVDRGYEQYF
d_gene: TRBD1
abundance: many
v_gene: TRBV5-1
j_gene: TRBJ2-7

CDR3nt: TGTGCCAGCAGTCCCATCACGACCACCGGGGAGCTGTTTTTT
CDR3aa: CASSPITTTGELFF
d_gene: .
abundance: many
v_gene: TRBV7-9
j_gene: TRBJ2-2

CDR3nt: TGTGCCAGCAGTTCCCTCCCCGGGACGGGTGAAAAACTGTTTTTT
CDR3aa: CASSSLPGTGEKLFF
d_gene: .
abundance: many
v_gene: TRBV6-5
j_gene: TRBJ1-4

CDR3nt: TGCGCCAGCAGCCAGGGACAGGGGAACTACGAGCAGTACTTC
CDR3aa: CASSQGQGNYEQYF
d_gene: TRBD1
abundance: many
v_gene: TRBV4-3
j_gene: TRBJ2-7

CDR3nt: TGTGCCATCTGCCTAGCGCCCTTCTACGAGCAGTACTTC
CDR3aa: CAICLAPFYEQYF
d_gene: .
abundance: many
v_gene: TRBV10-3
j_gene: TRBJ2-7

CDR3nt: TGTGCCAGCAGCTCCAACACGCGGAGAGCTGAAGCTTTCTTT
CDR3aa: CASSSNTRRAEAFF
d_gene: .
abundance: many
v_gene: TRBV11-2
j_gene: TRBJ1-1

CDR3nt: TGCAGTGCCCCGAGAAGCGGGAGAAAGTACGAGCAGTACTTC
CDR3aa: CSAPRSGRKYEQYF
d_gene: TRBD2
abundance: many
v_gene: TRBV20-1
j_gene: TRBJ2-7

CDR3nt: TGCGCCAGCAGCTTGCCCGGGACAGCGAGCTCCTACAATGAGCAGTTCTTC
CDR3aa: CASSLPGTASSYNEQFF
d_gene: TRBD1
abundance: many
v_gene: TRBV5-1
j_gene: TRBJ2-1

CDR3nt: TGTGCCACCAGCAGTAGGACAGGACAAGGCTACACCTTC
CDR3aa: CATSSRTGQGYTF
d_gene: TRBD1
abundance: many
v_gene: TRBV15
j_gene: TRBJ1-2

CDR3nt: TGCAGCGTTGATAGACTAGCGGGAGGGAATGAGCAGTTCTTC
CDR3aa: CSVDRLAGGNEQFF
d_gene: TRBD2
abundance: many
v_gene: TRBV29-1
j_gene: TRBJ2-1

CDR3nt: TGTGCCAGCAGCTTAGGACAGGGGGCGAGAGAGACCCAGTACTTC
CDR3aa: CASSLGQGARETQYF
d_gene: TRBD1
abundance: many
v_gene: TRBV13
j_gene: TRBJ2-5

CDR3nt: TGCGCCAGCAGCCAAGAAAATGGCGTGGGGGGTTACAATGAGCAGTTCTTC
CDR3aa: CASSQENGVGGYNEQFF
d_gene: .
abundance: many
v_gene: TRBV4-1
j_gene: TRBJ2-1

CDR3nt: TGCAGTGCTACGACAGGGGATAGCAATCAGCCCCAGCATTTT
CDR3aa: CSATTGDSNQPQHF
d_gene: TRBD1
abundance: many
v_gene: TRBV20-1
j_gene: TRBJ1-5

CDR3nt: TGTGCCAGCTCACCCGTGACATCTACTAACTATGGCTACACCTTC
CDR3aa: CASSPVTSTNYGYTF
d_gene: .
abundance: few
v_gene: TRBV18
j_gene: TRBJ1-2

CDR3nt: TGTGCCAGCTCCGGGATTTCTATCACAGATACGCAGTATTTT
CDR3aa: CASSGISITDTQYF
d_gene: .
abundance: many
v_gene: TRBV18
j_gene: TRBJ2-3

CDR3nt: TGCAGCGTTGAAACCGGCGCAGGGTGGGCCCAGTACTTC
CDR3aa: CSVETGAGWAQYF
d_gene: .
abundance: many
v_gene: TRBV29-1
j_gene: TRBJ2-5

CDR3nt: TGCAGTGCTACCCAACTGGGGAAAACTAATGAAAAACTGTTTTTT
CDR3aa: CSATQLGKTNEKLFF
d_gene: .
abundance: .
v_gene: TRBV20-1
j_gene: TRBJ1-4

CDR3nt: TGTGCCAGCAGCTCGGTCAGTACCGGGGAGCTGTTTTTT
CDR3aa: CASSSVSTGELFF
d_gene: .
abundance: .
v_gene: TRBV5-5
j_gene: TRBJ2-2

CDR3nt: TGTGCCAGCAGCCAAACCGACAGGGAGAATGGCTACACCTTC
CDR3aa: CASSQTDRENGYTF
d_gene: TRBD1
abundance: many
v_gene: TRBV28
j_gene: TRBJ1-2